Listed below are T cell receptor beta chains from one sample, sequenced in a study of blood T cell repertoires in COVID-19. Profiling relied on immunoSEQ multiplex PCR, and the TCRdb table lists in-frame clones only, not all of them. The sample lists under 65,000 clones, roughly 84% occurring once. Input material: peripheral blood. These receptors were obtained from a woman in her fifties or sixties with acute or convalescent COVID-19. Both conserved end residues are part of each CDR3. The D gene is left open where the match is weak. For some rows the clone size is stated as once, few or many, or as a class when expanded; others skip it.

clone size	D gene	V gene	J gene	CDR3 protein	CDR3 DNA
few	-	TRBV23-1	TRBJ1-3	CASSQECSGNTIYF	TGCGCCAGCAGTCAGGAGTGCTCTGGAAACACCATATATTTT
-	TRBD2	TRBV2	TRBJ2-1	CASSGERGGVEQFF	TGTGCCAGCAGTGGGGAGCGGGGGGGTGTTGAGCAGTTCTTC
-	TRBD1	TRBV5-1	TRBJ1-1	CASSPGGTGLLTEAFF	TGCGCCAGCAGCCCTGGAGGGACAGGGCTGCTCACTGAAGCTTTCTTT
-	TRBD2	TRBV3-1/TRBV3-2	TRBJ2-1	CASSQSAGGSYNEQFF	TGTGCCAGCAGCCAGTCAGCGGGGGGCTCCTACAATGAGCAGTTCTTC
-	-	TRBV6-1	TRBJ1-2	CASSETGYGYTF	TGTGCCAGCAGTGAGACAGGCTATGGCTACACCTTC
-	TRBD1	TRBV6-1	TRBJ1-2	CASSEAGQLGYGYTF	TGTGCCAGCAGTGAAGCGGGACAGTTAGGCTATGGCTACACCTTC
-	TRBD1	TRBV4-2	TRBJ1-2	CASSQEGGQGHNYGYTF	TGTGCCAGCAGCCAAGAGGGGGGACAGGGGCATAACTATGGCTACACCTTC
-	TRBD2	TRBV5-1	TRBJ2-3	CASSLKSSGGTSTDTQYF	TGCGCCAGCAGCCTAAAGTCTAGCGGGGGGACTAGCACAGATACGCAGTATTTT
-	-	TRBV5-6	TRBJ1-3	CASSFLGGVSGNTIYF	TGTGCCAGCAGCTTTCTGGGGGGTGTCTCTGGAAACACCATATATTTT
-	TRBD1	TRBV2	TRBJ2-7	CASNPTRDRGSEQYF	TGTGCCAGCAATCCAACCCGGGACAGGGGATCCGAGCAGTACTTC
once	TRBD1	TRBV3-1/TRBV3-2	TRBJ2-7	CASSRSGQGAYEQYF	TGTGCCAGCAGCCGATCGGGACAGGGGGCCTACGAGCAGTACTTC
once	TRBD1	TRBV6-5	TRBJ1-2	CATRTGSGYGYTF	TGTGCCACCCGGACAGGATCGGGCTATGGCTACACCTTC
-	TRBD1	TRBV2	TRBJ1-5	CASSEGLDRGNQPQHF	TGTGCCAGCAGTGAAGGACTGGACAGGGGCAATCAGCCCCAGCATTTT
-	TRBD1	TRBV11-2	TRBJ2-2	CASSLATGGAGELFF	TGTGCCAGCAGCTTAGCAACAGGGGGTGCCGGGGAGCTGTTTTTT
few	-	TRBV19	TRBJ1-2	CASRPPGRGSNYGYTF	TGTGCCAGTAGACCCCCCGGGAGAGGATCGAACTATGGCTACACCTTC
-	-	TRBV6-5	TRBJ1-1	CASSDPAGAFF	TGTGCCAGCAGCGACCCCGCGGGAGCTTTCTTT
-	-	TRBV18	TRBJ1-6	CASSPADGQGSPLHF	TGTGCCAGCTCACCCGCCGACGGGCAGGGGTCACCCCTCCACTTT
few	-	TRBV20-1	TRBJ1-4	CSATERTNEKLFF	TGCAGTGCTACTGAGAGAACTAATGAAAAACTGTTTTTT
-	TRBD2	TRBV5-1	TRBJ2-3	CASRPTAGDTQYF	TGCGCCAGCAGGCCAACAGCGGGGGATACGCAGTATTTT
-	-	TRBV27	TRBJ1-5	CASSLKQYNQPQHF	TGTGCCAGCAGTTTGAAACAGTACAATCAGCCCCAGCATTTT
-	TRBD1	TRBV18	TRBJ1-1	CASSPRDSMNTEAFF	TGTGCCAGCTCACCACGGGACAGCATGAACACTGAAGCTTTCTTT
-	TRBD2	TRBV2	TRBJ2-2	CASSELRLAFTGELFF	TGTGCCAGCAGTGAATTGCGACTAGCGTTCACCGGGGAGCTGTTTTTT
-	TRBD2	TRBV5-4	TRBJ2-1	CASSPATSGGLSSYNEQFF	TGTGCCAGCAGCCCCGCGACTAGCGGGGGGCTCAGCTCCTACAATGAGCAGTTCTTC
-	-	TRBV27	TRBJ1-3	CASSLTFSGNTIYF	TGTGCCAGCAGTTTAACTTTCTCTGGAAACACCATATATTTT
few	TRBD1	TRBV27	TRBJ1-2	CASSPSGGPSNYGYTF	TGTGCCAGCAGTCCCTCAGGGGGCCCCTCCAACTATGGCTACACCTTC
-	TRBD1	TRBV19	TRBJ1-2	CASSTKGTGSGYTF	TGTGCCAGTAGTACCAAAGGGACAGGGAGCGGCTACACCTTC
-	-	TRBV5-6	TRBJ1-1	CASSLASDYTEAFF	TGTGCCAGCAGCTTGGCGTCAGACTACACTGAAGCTTTCTTT
-	-	TRBV11-2	TRBJ1-1	CASSFSWKTERNTEAFF	TGTGCCAGCAGCTTTTCCTGGAAAACAGAGAGGAACACTGAAGCTTTCTTT
-	TRBD1	TRBV6-2/TRBV6-3	TRBJ1-5	CASSPYKGGQGGQPQHF	TGTGCCAGCAGTCCCTACAAGGGGGGACAGGGAGGTCAGCCCCAGCATTTT
-	TRBD1	TRBV5-4	TRBJ2-2	CASSSPGTGAGELFF	TGTGCCAGCAGCTCTCCCGGGACAGGGGCCGGGGAGCTGTTTTTT
-	-	TRBV12-3/TRBV12-4	TRBJ1-1	CASSPRTEAFF	TGTGCCAGCAGCCCTCGGACTGAAGCTTTCTTT
-	-	TRBV9	TRBJ1-5	CASSAGAGGNQPQHF	TGTGCCAGCAGCGCCGGAGCGGGGGGCAATCAGCCCCAGCATTTT
-	-	TRBV7-9	TRBJ2-1	CASSTNREQFF	TGTGCCAGCAGCACCAACAGGGAGCAGTTCTTC
-	-	TRBV11-3	TRBJ2-1	CASSRDKSSYNEQFF	TGTGCCAGCAGCCGGGACAAGAGCTCCTACAATGAGCAGTTCTTC
-	-	TRBV13	TRBJ2-7	CASSLNAVSHPSADEQYF	TGTGCCAGCAGCTTAAACGCAGTCTCCCACCCCAGCGCGGACGAGCAGTACTTC
-	TRBD1	TRBV25-1	TRBJ1-4	CASSAQGRTTNEKLFF	TGTGCCAGCAGTGCACAGGGGCGGACAACTAATGAAAAACTGTTTTTT
-	-	TRBV4-1	TRBJ1-1	CASSQVGGNTEAFF	TGCGCCAGCAGCCAAGTAGGGGGGAACACTGAAGCTTTCTTT
once	TRBD1	TRBV7-2	TRBJ1-2	CASSWSPNRGGYTF	TGTGCCAGCAGCTGGTCCCCTAACAGGGGTGGCTACACCTTC
-	TRBD2	TRBV7-6	TRBJ2-3	CASSQTGLAASTDTQYF	TGTGCCAGCAGCCAAACGGGACTAGCGGCTAGCACAGATACGCAGTATTTT
-	-	TRBV19	TRBJ1-5	CASSRGGSNQPQHF	TGTGCCAGTAGTAGAGGAGGGAGCAATCAGCCCCAGCATTTT
-	-	TRBV9	TRBJ1-1	CASSVVPGDTEAFF	TGTGCCAGCAGCGTAGTTCCAGGGGACACTGAAGCTTTCTTT
-	-	TRBV7-9	TRBJ1-3	CASSLAGGTGNTIYF	TGTGCCAGCAGCTTAGCTGGAGGAACTGGAAACACCATATATTTT
-	TRBD2	TRBV7-9	TRBJ2-4	CASSHPGGRTYF	TGTGCCAGCAGCCACCCGGGGGGACGAACGTACTTC